This TCR beta chain came from a study of T cells after yellow fever vaccination. In this sample, this clonotype turned up a few times. Antigen: not known. This CDR3 is built from 18 residues. V shed 0 bases, J shed 4 bases, and the junction held 6 bases outside the gene matches. Germline V gives CDR1 SGHVS, CDR2 FQNEAQ. A universal primer site and UMIs were added as TCR cDNA was made by 5'RACE template switching. TCRdb itself ran the 5' RACE reads through MiXCR, one entry per CDR3 protein. This sample has 620,000 or so distinct CDR3 sequences; approximately 13% occur once, and the top ten carry around 14%. The study, taken as a whole, reports: Subsequent booster samples again held most clones from primary vaccination (roughly 96% CD4, about 85% CD8). Just a small share of clonotypes turned up in the CD4 compartment as well as the CD8 compartment. The secondary T-cell response peaked on day 5, not day 15, but was weaker.

The sample consisted of PBMCs, taken on the day of the yellow fever booster vaccination. The sequence derives from a man younger than 45 who received the YFV17D yellow fever vaccine. The chain combines TRBV7-8 with TRBJ2-6; 10 nucleotides match TRBD1. The CDR3 loop reads CASSLAKDRGAGANVLTF. CDR3 in DNA: TGTGCCAGCAGCTTAGCTAAGGACAGGGGGGCCGGGGCCAACGTCCTGACTTTC.